The clone carrying this TCR beta chain came up a few times. With a J-beta primer mix and a sample-barcoded 5' primer, a second PCR ran roughly 6 to 11 cycles. TCRdb fed the 5' RACE reads into MiXCR, producing one record per CDR3 protein. The sample lists hundreds of thousands of distinct CDR3 sequences, approximately 48% occurring once. The ends lost 6 bases at V and 6 bases at J; junction bases unmatched: 3. Per germline, CDR1 SNHLY and CDR2 FYNNEI. The CDR3 sequence is 14 residues long. This entry is derived from a study of blood T cells in healthy people across ages. Sequencing used blood. This receptor was identified in a man aged 55 to 70 in good health. This chain joins TRBV2 and TRBJ2-5; 14 bases fit TRBD2. The CDR3 here is CASRGTSGGQTQYF. The CDR3 DNA reads TGTGCCAGCAGGGGGACTAGCGGGGGACAGACCCAGTACTTC.